These 20 T cell receptor beta chains originate from one sample sequenced in a study of spatial heterogeneity in lung cancer. This sample's time point: sample taken at primary tumor resection. Without sorting, whole RNA was sequenced from tumor, nontumor lung or frozen PBMC. TCRdb used MiXCR to reprocess the 5' RACE reads, holding one entry per CDR3 protein. The sample carries 90,000 or so distinct CDR3 sequences, around 8.6% recorded once. The starting material was PBMCs, obtained at surgery. Every receptor here comes from a male donor with early-stage non-small cell lung cancer.

To note about this clonotype: Since a much larger clone is just one base distant, this may be a read error. This chain links TRBV5-4 with TRBJ2-2, with TRBD2 matching 7 bases. The J segment lost 1 base and the V segment lost 3 bases, leaving 6 bases of the junction unmatched. Germline values: CDR1 SGHNT, CDR2 YYREEE (reference sequence). This CDR3 has 16 residues. The CDR3 is CASSSRTRENTGELFF. CDR3 nucleotides: TGTGCCAGCAGCTCAAGGACTAGAGAGAACACCGGGGAGCTGTTTTTT.

The rearrangement uses TRBV5-1 and TRBJ2-2; D remains unclear. Per the germline V gene, CDR1 is SGHRS and CDR2 is YFSETQ. Deletions cut 4 bases from V and 6 bases from J, with 10 bases between. CDR3 size: 13 residues. The CDR3 protein is CASSLYSPGELFF. As DNA, the CDR3 is TGCGCCAGCAGCCTCTACAGCCCCGGGGAGCTGTTTTTT.

The chain has TRBV4-2 and TRBJ1-3; 7 bases are shared with TRBD1. The CDR3 sequence is 17 residues long. Looked up from germline, CDR1 is LGHNA and CDR2 is YNFKEQ. V lost 3 bases, J lost 2 bases, and 10 bases stayed unmatched. In nucleotides, the CDR3 is TGTGCCAGCAGCCAGGACGACAGGGTCGCTCCTGGAAACACCATATATTTT. Translating gives CASSQDDRVAPGNTIYF.

The chain recombines TRBV21-1 with TRBJ2-1; TRBD1 is the table's D call, not checked against the DNA. TRBV21-1 is a pseudogene segment. This CDR3 has 18 residues. The CDR3 DNA reads as TGTGCCAGCACCGCCCCGAGTAAAGGACAGGGGGCGATTATCGAGCAGTTCTTC. Its translation: CASTAPSKGQGAIIEQFF.

Written as DNA, the CDR3 is TGCAGCGTTGAAGATTGGCAGGGTAACAATGAGCAGTTCTTC. This gives the protein CSVEDWQGNNEQFF. V is TRBV29-1 and J is TRBJ2-1; D may be TRBD1 (5 bases). Germline V lookup: CDR1 SQVTM, CDR2 ANQGSEA. The V gene lost 0 bases and the J gene lost 5 bases, with 11 bases spanning the gap. This CDR3 spans 14 amino acids.

This clonotype has ten or more counts. This chain joins TRBV10-3 and TRBJ2-5; perhaps D is TRBD1 or TRBD2 (5 bases each). The CDR3 spans 15 residues. V was clipped by 0 bases and J by 0 bases, with 8 bases between them. In germline, CDR1 is ENHRY, CDR2 SYGVKD. The DNA for the CDR3 is TGTGCCATCAGTGAGTCGGGGGTGTACCAAGAGACCCAGTACTTC. Translation gives CAISESGVYQETQYF.

This clonotype was observed a few times. The J gene is TRBJ2-5, the V gene TRBV5-1; 10 nucleotides match TRBD2. This CDR3 is 16 amino acids long. The ends lost 0 bases at V and 4 bases at J; junction bases unmatched: 6. Germline CDR1 is SGHRS and CDR2 is YFSETQ. CDR3 DNA: TGCGCCAGCAGCTTGGCGGCTAGCGGGAGAACAGAGACCCAGTACTTC. Amino acid sequence: CASSLAASGRTETQYF.

The table lists this clonotype with many counts. The chain joins TRBV28 to TRBJ1-1; TRBD1 is a possible D gene (5 bases). The V and J ends lost 3 bases and 1 base respectively, with 6 bases between them. The CDR3 sequence is 13 residues long. The germline gives CDR1 MDHEN, CDR2 SYDVKM. The CDR3 DNA reads TGTGCCAGCAGTTTGGGGCGGAACACTGAAGCTTTCTTT. Translation: CASSLGRNTEAFF. The full variable domain, completed using reference TRBV28 and TRBJ1-1, is DVKVTQSSRYLVKRTGEKVFLECVQDMDHENMFWYRQDPGLGLRLIYFSYDVKMKEKGDIPEGYSVSREKKERFSLILESASTNQTSMYLCASSLGRNTEAFFGQGTRLTVV.

This clonotype was counted between two and nine times. The genes are TRBV28 and TRBJ1-1; no firm D call. The CDR3 length is 14 residues. Germline V CDR1 and CDR2: MDHEN, SYDVKM. V gave up 3 bases and J gave up 3 bases, with 11 bases separating them. The CDR3 loop is CASSLRWMDTEAFF. The CDR3 DNA sequence: TGTGCCAGCAGTTTGAGGTGGATGGACACTGAAGCTTTCTTT. The full variable domain, in which reference TRBV28 and TRBJ1-1 provide the parts outside the CDR3, is DVKVTQSSRYLVKRTGEKVFLECVQDMDHENMFWYRQDPGLGLRLIYFSYDVKMKEKGDIPEGYSVSREKKERFSLILESASTNQTSMYLCASSLRWMDTEAFFGQGTRLTVV.

V and J are TRBV3-1 and TRBJ2-7, with D hard to call. CDR1 and CDR2 (germline): LGHDT, YNNKEL (reference sequence). V lost 6 bases, J lost 5 bases, and 8 bases lay in between. This CDR3 is 11 amino acids long. DNA for the CDR3: TGTGCCAGCAGTTACACCAACGAGCAGTACTTC. It translates to CASSYTNEQYF.

This clonotype was recorded a few times. V and J are TRBV6-6 and TRBJ2-7; D may be TRBD1 (5 bases). Looked up from germline, CDR1 is MNHNY and CDR2 is SVGAGI (reference sequence). With 5 bases removed from V and 3 bases from J, the gap between germline ends came to 17 bases. The CDR3 totals 15 residues. The DNA for the CDR3 is TGTGCCAGCAGTCCCGCGGACATGTCCCTCTACGAGCAGTACTTC. It codes for CASSPADMSLYEQYF.

This chain joins TRBV14 and TRBJ2-3; 11 nucleotides match TRBD2. CDR1 is SGHDN, CDR2 FVKESK, per germline. The trim removed 3 bases at V and 4 bases at J, leaving 3 bases unmatched. CDR3 size: 15 residues. CDR3 DNA: TGTGCCAGCAGCCAGGAACTAGCGGGAGCAGATACGCAGTATTTT. It is translated as CASSQELAGADTQYF.

The V call is TRBV18, the J call TRBJ2-3; maybe TRBD2 (5 bases). The CDR3 is made up of 14 amino acids. The germline V and J ends were trimmed by 8 bases and 0 bases, with 12 bases remaining between them. Germline values: CDR1 KGHSH, CDR2 LQKENI. CDR3 nucleotide sequence: TGTGCCAGCCACCTCAGCGGCAGCACAGATACGCAGTATTTT. Its protein is CASHLSGSTDTQYF.

This clonotype was counted between two and nine times. The chain joins TRBV5-1 to TRBJ2-2; no reliable D call. The V gene lost 0 bases and the J gene lost 6 bases, with 6 bases spanning the gap. From germline, CDR1 is SGHRS and CDR2 YFSETQ. This CDR3 comprises 13 residues. In DNA form, the CDR3 reads TGCGCCAGCAGCTTGGACTCCTCCGGGGAGCTGTTTTTT. Its translation is CASSLDSSGELFF.

This clonotype has a single count. V is TRBV20-1 and J is TRBJ2-3; 11 bases are shared with TRBD2. The V gene's germline CDR1 is DFQATT and CDR2 SNEGSKA (reference sequence). The CDR3 spans 16 residues. J was trimmed by 2 bases and V by 5 bases; bases with no gene match: 9. The CDR3 DNA reads as TGCAGTGCTCTCCGGGTAGCGGGAGGGATCACAGATACGCAGTATTTT. Protein: CSALRVAGGITDTQYF.

This clonotype was counted only a few times. This chain uses TRBV3-1 with TRBJ1-2; no firm D call. Trimming left V 0 bases short and J 12 bases short, with 14 bases between. The CDR3 totals 13 residues. The germline V gene has CDR1 LGHDT and CDR2 YNNKEL (reference sequence). The CDR3 coding sequence is TGTGCCAGCAGCCAAGAAGGGCCCCAGGAGAACACCTTC. This codes for CASSQEGPQENTF.

This clonotype was seen more than once but under ten times. The chain is built from TRBV4-1 and TRBJ2-2; D is perhaps TRBD1 (5 bases). The V gene's germline CDR1 is MGHRA and CDR2 YSYEKL. The CDR3 runs 14 residues. V was shortened by 4 bases and J by 6 bases, with 12 bases between the two germline ends. DNA of the CDR3: TGCGCCAGCAGCCCCGCCTCGACAGCCGGGGAGCTGTTTTTT. Amino acids: CASSPASTAGELFF.

This clonotype has a count of ten or more. The gene calls are TRBV29-1 and TRBJ2-4; D is ambiguous. The CDR3 is made up of 16 amino acids. Germline CDR1 SQVTM, CDR2 ANQGSEA. Trimming shortened V by 5 bases and J by 2 bases, and 19 bases separated the two germline ends. CDR3 nucleotides: TGCAGCGTTTTGGCTGGGGAATTAGGTACCAAAAACATTCAGTACTTC. This encodes CSVLAGELGTKNIQYF.

V usage is TRBV24-1 and J usage is TRBJ2-1, with TRBD2 as a possible D gene (6 bases). CDR1 and CDR2 (germline): KGHDR, SFDVKD. This CDR3 has 13 amino acids. Trimming took off 5 bases at V and 8 bases at J, with 12 bases between the two ends. CDR3 in amino acids: CATSVSGVYEQFF. The CDR3 DNA follows: TGTGCCACCAGTGTCTCGGGAGTCTATGAGCAGTTCTTC.

CDR3: CSVDPESTIYNEQFF. In DNA, the CDR3 is TGCAGCGTTGACCCAGAGTCCACGATCTACAATGAGCAGTTCTTC. The chain links TRBV29-1 to TRBJ2-1; D not resolved. The V gene lost 3 bases and the J gene lost 3 bases, with 15 bases spanning the gap. Germline lookup yields CDR1 SQVTM and CDR2 ANQGSEA. CDR3 length: 15 residues.